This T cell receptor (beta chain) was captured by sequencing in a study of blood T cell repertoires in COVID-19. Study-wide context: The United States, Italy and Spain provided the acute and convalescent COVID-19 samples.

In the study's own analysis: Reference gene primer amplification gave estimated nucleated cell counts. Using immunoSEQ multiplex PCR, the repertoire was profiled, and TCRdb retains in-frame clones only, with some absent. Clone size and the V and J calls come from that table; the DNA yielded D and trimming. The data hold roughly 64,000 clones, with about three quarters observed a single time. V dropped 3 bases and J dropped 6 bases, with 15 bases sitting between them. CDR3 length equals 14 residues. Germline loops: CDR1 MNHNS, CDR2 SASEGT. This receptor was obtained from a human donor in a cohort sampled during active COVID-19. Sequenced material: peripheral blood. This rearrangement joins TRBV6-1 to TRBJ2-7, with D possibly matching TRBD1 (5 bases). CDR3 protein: CASSDTSDKAEQYF. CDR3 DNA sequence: TGTGCCAGCAGTGACACTTCGGACAAGGCCGAGCAGTACTTC.